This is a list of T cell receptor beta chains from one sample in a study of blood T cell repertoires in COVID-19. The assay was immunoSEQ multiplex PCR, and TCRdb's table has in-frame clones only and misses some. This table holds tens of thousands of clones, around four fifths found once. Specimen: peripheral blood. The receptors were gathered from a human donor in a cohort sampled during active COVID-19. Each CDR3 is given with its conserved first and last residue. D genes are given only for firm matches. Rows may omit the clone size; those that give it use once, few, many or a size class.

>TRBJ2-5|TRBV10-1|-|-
CASRTYSRQTQETQYF
TGCGCCAGCAGGACCTATAGTCGACAGACTCAAGAGACCCAGTACTTC
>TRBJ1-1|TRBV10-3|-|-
CAISESWGGTEAFF
TGTGCCATCAGTGAGTCATGGGGGGGAACTGAAGCTTTCTTT
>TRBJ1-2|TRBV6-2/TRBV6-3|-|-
CASSPLEIYGYTF
TGTGCCAGCAGTCCACTAGAAATCTATGGCTACACCTTC
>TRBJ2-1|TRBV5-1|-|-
CASSLTQSANEQFF
TGCGCCAGCAGCCTAACACAGAGTGCCAATGAGCAGTTCTTC
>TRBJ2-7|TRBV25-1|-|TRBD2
CASSDSRSGGINEQYF
TGTGCCAGCAGTGACTCTCGGAGCGGGGGGATCAACGAGCAGTACTTC
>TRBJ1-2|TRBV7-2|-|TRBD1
CASSPIPGQGDTF
TGTGCCAGCAGCCCAATCCCAGGACAGGGTGACACCTTC
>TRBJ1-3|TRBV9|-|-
CASSVDTGRGNTIYF
TGTGCCAGCAGCGTAGATACGGGGAGAGGAAACACCATATATTTT
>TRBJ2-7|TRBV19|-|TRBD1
CASSITPGQGSYEQYF
TGTGCCAGTAGTATAACACCGGGACAGGGGTCCTACGAGCAGTACTTC
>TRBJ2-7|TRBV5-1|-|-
CASSPRRTSSYEQYF
TGCGCCAGCAGCCCACGTAGGACAAGCTCCTACGAGCAGTACTTC
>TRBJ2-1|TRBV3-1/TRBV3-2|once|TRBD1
CASSPSYSTGSGHSYNEQFF
TGTGCCAGCAGCCCTTCTTACTCGACAGGGAGTGGTCACTCCTACAATGAGCAGTTCTTC
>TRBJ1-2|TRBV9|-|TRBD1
CASSGPDRGYGYTF
TGTGCCAGCAGCGGGCCAGACAGGGGCTATGGCTACACCTTC
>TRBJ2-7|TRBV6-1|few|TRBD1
CASSEASGTGGQQYF
TGTGCCAGCAGTGAAGCCTCCGGGACAGGGGGCCAGCAGTACTTC
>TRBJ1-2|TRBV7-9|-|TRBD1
CASSQSDTGDRYGYTF
TGTGCCAGCAGCCAAAGTGATACAGGGGACCGATATGGCTACACCTTC
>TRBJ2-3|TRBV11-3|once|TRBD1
CASSLGTGENTDTQYF
TGTGCCAGCAGCTTGGGGACAGGGGAGAACACAGATACGCAGTATTTT
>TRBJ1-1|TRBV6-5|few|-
CASSYTGNTEAFF
TGTGCCAGCAGTTACACGGGGAACACTGAAGCTTTCTTT
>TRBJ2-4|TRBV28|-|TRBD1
CASSLWGQEGGSIQYF
TGTGCCAGCAGTTTATGGGGACAGGAGGGTGGAAGCATTCAGTACTTC
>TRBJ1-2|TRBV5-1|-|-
CASSLLQGSYGYTF
TGCGCCAGCAGCTTGTTACAGGGTAGCTATGGCTACACCTTC
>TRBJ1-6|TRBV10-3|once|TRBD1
CAISEGRTGARGNSPLHF
TGTGCCATCAGTGAAGGGAGGACAGGGGCTAGGGGGAATTCACCCCTCCACTTT
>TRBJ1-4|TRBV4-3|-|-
CASSQDGREWEKLFF
TGCGCCAGCAGCCAAGACGGGAGGGAATGGGAAAAACTGTTTTTT
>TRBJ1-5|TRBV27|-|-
CASTTRLGRSNQPQHF
TGTGCCAGCACCACCCGCTTGGGCCGGAGCAATCAGCCCCAGCATTTT
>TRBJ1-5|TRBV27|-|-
CASSFSGLNQPQHF
TGTGCCAGCAGTTTCAGCGGGCTCAATCAGCCCCAGCATTTT
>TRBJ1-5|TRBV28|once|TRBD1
CASGPGGGQPQHF
TGTGCCAGCGGACCAGGGGGAGGCCAGCCCCAGCATTTT
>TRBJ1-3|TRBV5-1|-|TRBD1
CASSLHGQGVDTIYF
TGCGCCAGCAGCTTGCACGGACAGGGGGTAGACACCATATATTTT
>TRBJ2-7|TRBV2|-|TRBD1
CASTRDRGNEQYF
TGTGCCAGCACACGGGACAGGGGGAACGAGCAGTACTTC
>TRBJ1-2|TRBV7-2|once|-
CASSLYRTVSNYGYTF
TGTGCCAGCAGCTTATATCGGACAGTGTCTAACTATGGCTACACCTTC
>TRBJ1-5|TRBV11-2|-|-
CASSVASGGPQHF
TGTGCCAGCAGCGTTGCATCCGGTGGGCCCCAGCATTTT
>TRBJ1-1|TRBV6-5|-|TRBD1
CASSYSGGTGFAFF
TGTGCCAGCAGTTACTCGGGTGGGACAGGGTTTGCTTTCTTT
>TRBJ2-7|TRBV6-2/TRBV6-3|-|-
CASSYPLRDEQYF
TGTGCCAGCAGTTACCCCCTGCGCGACGAGCAGTACTTC
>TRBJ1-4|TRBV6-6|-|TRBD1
CASRTGTAYEKLFF
TGTGCCAGCAGAACCGGGACAGCTTATGAAAAACTGTTTTTT
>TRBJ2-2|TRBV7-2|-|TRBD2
CASSLGGAGGNTGELFF
TGTGCCAGCAGCTTGGGAGGAGCGGGGGGGAACACCGGGGAGCTGTTTTTT